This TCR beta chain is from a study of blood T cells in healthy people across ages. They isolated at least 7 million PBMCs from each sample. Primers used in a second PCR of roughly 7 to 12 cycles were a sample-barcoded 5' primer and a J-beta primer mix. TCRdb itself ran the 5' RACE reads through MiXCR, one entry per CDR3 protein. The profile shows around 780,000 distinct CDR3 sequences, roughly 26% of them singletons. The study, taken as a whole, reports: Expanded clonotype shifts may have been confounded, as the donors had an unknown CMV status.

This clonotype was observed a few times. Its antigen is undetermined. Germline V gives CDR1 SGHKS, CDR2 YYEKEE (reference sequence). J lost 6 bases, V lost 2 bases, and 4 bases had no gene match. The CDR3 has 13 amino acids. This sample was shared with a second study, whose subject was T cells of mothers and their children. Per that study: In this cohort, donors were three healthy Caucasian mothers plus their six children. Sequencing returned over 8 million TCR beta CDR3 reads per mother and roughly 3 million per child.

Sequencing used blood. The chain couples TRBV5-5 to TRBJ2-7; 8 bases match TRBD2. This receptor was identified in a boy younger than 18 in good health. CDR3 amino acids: CASSFPGRVEQYF. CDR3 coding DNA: TGTGCCAGCAGCTTTCCCGGGAGGGTCGAGCAGTACTTC.